This TCR beta chain derives from a study of T cells in localized non-small cell lung cancer. Libraries were prepared by immunoSEQ multiplex PCR; TCRdb keeps only in-frame clonotypes and omits some of them. The repertoire includes over 1,500 clones, around 24% of them detected once, and 25% to 35% sits in the top ten. The clonotype comes from a male donor older than 55 with stage II squamous cell lung carcinoma. The sample consisted of normal lung tissue next to the tumor, taken before any cancer treatment.

This CDR3 reads CASSLAGGVNEKLFF. CDR3 DNA sequence: TGCGCCAGCAGCTTGGCGGGGGGCGTTAATGAAAAACTGTTTTTT. This chain links TRBV5-1 with TRBJ1-4, with D perhaps TRBD1 (6 bases). The ends were cut back, 0 bases at V and 4 bases at J, with 10 bases in the middle. This CDR3 spans 15 amino acids. The germline gives CDR1 SGHRS, CDR2 YFSETQ.